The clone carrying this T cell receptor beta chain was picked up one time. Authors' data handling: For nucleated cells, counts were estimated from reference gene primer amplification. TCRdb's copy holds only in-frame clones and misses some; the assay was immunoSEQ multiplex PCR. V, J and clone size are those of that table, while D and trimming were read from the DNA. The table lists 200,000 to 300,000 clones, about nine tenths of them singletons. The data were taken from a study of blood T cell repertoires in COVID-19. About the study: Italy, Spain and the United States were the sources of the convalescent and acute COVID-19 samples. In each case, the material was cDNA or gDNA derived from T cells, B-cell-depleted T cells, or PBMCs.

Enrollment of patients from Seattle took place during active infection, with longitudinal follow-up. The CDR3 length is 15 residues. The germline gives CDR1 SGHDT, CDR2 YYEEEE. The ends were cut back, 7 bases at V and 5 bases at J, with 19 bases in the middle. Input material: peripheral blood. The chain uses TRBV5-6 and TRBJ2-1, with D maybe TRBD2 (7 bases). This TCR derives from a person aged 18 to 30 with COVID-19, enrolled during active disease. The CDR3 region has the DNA TGTGCCAGCTCCCGTGGGCAGGGGAGGGACAATGAGCAGTTCTTC. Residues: CASSRGQGRDNEQFF.